This T cell receptor beta chain was identified in a study of T cell responses to AZD1222 COVID-19 vaccine. Comments on this clone: Its target is unknown.

Generated by immunoSEQ multiplex PCR, the TCRdb table keeps only in-frame clones and is missing some. Of about 130,000 clones listed, roughly 89% are singletons. General observations from the study: Dominant at 160-218 and 743-854, vaccine-associated CD4 TCRs also spanned spike. Repertoires in all cases were sampled only once the peak T cell response had passed.

The CDR3 spans 17 residues. CDR1 is LGHDT, CDR2 YNNKEL, per germline (reference sequence). V shed 0 bases, J shed 4 bases, and the junction held 10 bases outside the gene matches. This receptor was identified in an adult in good health. J is TRBJ2-3 and V is TRBV3-1 (or the pseudogene TRBV3-2), with 7 bases matching TRBD2. The source was peripheral blood, collected on day 0 of AZD1222 vaccination. CDR3 coding DNA: TGTGCCAGCAGCCAAGACACGATAGCGGGCGGATCAGATACGCAGTATTTT. This sequence encodes CASSQDTIAGGSDTQYF.